This TCR beta chain was observed in a study of post-analysis software for immune sequencing data. CDR3 size: 13 residues. V was cut by 2 bases and J by 2 bases, with 8 bases left in between. Germline V lookup: CDR1 SGHDT, CDR2 YYEEEE. As regards this clonotype: Antigen unknown.

Regarding the study as a whole: Relative to controls, patients with multiple sclerosis showed significantly lower normalized Chao1 diversity. With TRBV5-6, TRBV5-1 and TRBV20-1 included, about five TRBV segments were more frequent in patients than in controls.

Unique-molecular-identifier-tagged TCR beta cDNA libraries were used. TCRdb re-analysed the PCR reads in MiXCR, keeping a single row per CDR3 protein. This sample carries roughly 580,000 distinct CDR3 sequences, roughly 47% of them seen once, and the ten largest clones take roughly 1.7%. The sequence came from a girl aged 10 to 17 with multiple sclerosis. The chain joins TRBV5-6 to TRBJ2-7, with a tentative D call TRBD1 (6 bases). Sequencing was carried out using blood. This CDR3 reads CASSFNRAYEQYF. Written as DNA, the CDR3 is TGTGCCAGCAGCTTCAACAGGGCCTACGAGCAGTACTTC.